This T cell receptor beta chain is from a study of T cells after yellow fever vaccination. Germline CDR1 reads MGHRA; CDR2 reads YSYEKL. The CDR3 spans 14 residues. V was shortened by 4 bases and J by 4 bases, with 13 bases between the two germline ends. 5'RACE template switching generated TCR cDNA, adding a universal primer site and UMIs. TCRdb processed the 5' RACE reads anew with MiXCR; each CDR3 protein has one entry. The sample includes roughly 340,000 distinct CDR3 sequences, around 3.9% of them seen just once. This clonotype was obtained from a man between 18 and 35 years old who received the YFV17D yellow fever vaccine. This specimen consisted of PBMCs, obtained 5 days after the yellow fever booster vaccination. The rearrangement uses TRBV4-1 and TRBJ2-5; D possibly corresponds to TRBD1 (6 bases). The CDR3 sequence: CASSPQTGLETQYF. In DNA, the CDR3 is TGCGCCAGCAGCCCCCAGACAGGTCTAGAGACCCAGTACTTC.